This T cell receptor (beta chain) was sequenced for a study of blood T cell repertoires in COVID-19 (dated by TCRdb to between 2020 and 2021). Turning to the overall study: The collaborator samples originated in the United States, Italy and Spain and spanned the acute and convalescent phases of COVID-19. Deeply sampled blood TCRbeta repertoires from subjects exposed to, actively infected with, or recovered from COVID-19 were included in the dataset. Sample metadata almost always included a de-identified subject ID, COVID-19 status, age in years and sex. Samples came from the ongoing ImmuneRACE study (first 160 participants) plus 1,254 subjects from 6 global collaborators. The prospective study material was composed of cDNA or gDNA derived from T cells, B-cell-depleted T cells, or PBMCs. HLA class I and class II types, where available, came from metadata supplied by the sample provider rather than from assay-based typing. The repertoires were released in a freely available public database intended as a resource for research on the immune response to SARS-CoV-2. Broader findings and caveats from the paper: The amount of clinical and demographic metadata varied by source and participant and was provided uncurated.

In Seattle, one collaborating source enrolled patients while the infection was active and tracked those patients longitudinally over the course of disease. Each collaborating institution followed its own protocols to collect whole blood in K2EDTA tubes. For TCRbeta analysis, collaborators shipped samples as frozen whole blood, isolated PBMCs, or DNA extracted from either of those sample types. TCRbeta CDR3 regions were amplified from genomic DNA using the immunoSEQ Assay, a bias-controlled multiplex PCR. The authors' analysis ran thus. Nucleated cell counts per sample were estimated from amplification of reference gene primers within the assay. To quantify the absolute abundance of each unique TCRbeta CDR3 rearrangement, sequence reads were collapsed and filtered. For each sample, productive Simpson clonality was calculated as the square root of Simpson's diversity index over productive rearrangements. TCRdb retrieved this table from immuneACCESS and kept in-frame rearrangements only. Not all clones are present; in checked studies, unresolved V genes account for under half, and no reason is known for the remainder. For V, J and clone size, that table is used; D and trimming come from the DNA. The sample includes 200,000 to 250,000 clones, with 75% to 90% observed a single time. The ten largest account for roughly 2.5% of the sample.

Details on this clone: Its antigen remains undetermined. No base qualities exist here, and no much larger clone lies one base off it.

In the germline V gene (reference sequence), CDR1 corresponds to LNHDA and CDR2 to SQIVND. A distance of 15 bases separates the germline ends of V and J, which lose 4 bases and 5 bases respectively. The CDR3 holds 14 amino acids from the cysteine to the phenylalanine. Only the CDR3 DNA is retained, 42 bases long and in frame from the first base. Sequenced input: peripheral blood. The V and J segments used are TRBV19 and TRBJ2-7; the D gene is perhaps TRBD2, from 5 matching bases. The clonotype comes from a man aged 25 to 40 with COVID-19, enrolled during active disease. The CDR3 sequence is CASSRTGESHEQYF. The sequenced DNA is TGTGCCAGTAGTAGGACTGGGGAGAGCCACGAGCAGTACTTC.